This T cell receptor (beta chain) came from a study of shared clonotypes between healthy human individuals. Measured with immunoSEQ multiplex PCR; TCRdb has only the in-frame clones, and not every one. The table includes about 2.3 million clones, approximately 93% detected once. Germline V gives CDR1 SGHDT, CDR2 YYEEEE. This CDR3 spans 13 amino acids. Trimming stripped 2 bases from V and 2 bases from J, with 6 bases between. Study observations and caveats: Estimated clonotype richness was generally higher in naive than memory subsets. Shared clonotypes across all four donors exceeded non-shared ones in generation probability. Rarefaction exposed incomplete sorted-subset sequencing despite large depth.

About this clone itself: What it recognizes is unknown.

This TCR was recovered from a man between 18 and 35 years old in good health. Some clones in this sample may be carry-over from other donors' samples. Sequenced sample: naive CD4+ T cells from PBMCs. Subset given: CD45RA+ positively selected. The rearrangement uses TRBV5-6 and TRBJ2-3; no firm D call. CDR3 nucleotides: TGTGCCAGCAGCTTAGGAATCACAGATACGCAGTATTTT. It specifies CASSLGITDTQYF.